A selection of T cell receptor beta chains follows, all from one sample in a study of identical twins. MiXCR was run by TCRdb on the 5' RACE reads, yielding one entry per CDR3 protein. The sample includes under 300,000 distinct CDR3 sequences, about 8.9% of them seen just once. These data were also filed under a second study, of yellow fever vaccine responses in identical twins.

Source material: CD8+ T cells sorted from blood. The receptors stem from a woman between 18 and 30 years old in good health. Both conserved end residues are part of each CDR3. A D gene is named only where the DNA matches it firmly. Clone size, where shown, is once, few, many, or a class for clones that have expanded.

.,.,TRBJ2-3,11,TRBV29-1,TGCAGCGTTGAGGCTGACAATACGCAGTATTTT,CSVEADNTQYF
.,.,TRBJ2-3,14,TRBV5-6,TGTGCCAGCAGCTTGGGGGGGCTGGCAGATACGCAGTATTTT,CASSLGGLADTQYF
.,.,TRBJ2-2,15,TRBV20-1,TGCAGTGCTAGAGCCCGGGACCCCGTCCCCGGGGAGCTGTTTTTT,CSARARDPVPGELFF
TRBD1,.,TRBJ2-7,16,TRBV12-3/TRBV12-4,TGTGCCAGCAGTTGGACAGGGGCGGGATTGGACTACGAGCAGTACTTC,CASSWTGAGLDYEQYF
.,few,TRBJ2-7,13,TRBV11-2,TGTGCCAGCAGCCCAGACATATCCTACGAGCAGTACTTC,CASSPDISYEQYF
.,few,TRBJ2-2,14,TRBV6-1,TGTGCCAGCAGTCAAAACGTGGAGGCCGGGGAGCTGTTTTTT,CASSQNVEAGELFF
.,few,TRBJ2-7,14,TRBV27,TGTGCCAGCAGTCCTGAAGCTGGCAACTACGAGCAGTACTTC,CASSPEAGNYEQYF
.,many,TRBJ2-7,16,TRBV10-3,TGTGCCGCCCAATTTTCACCGGTGTCTAGTGTCTACGAGCAGTACTTC,CAAQFSPVSSVYEQYF
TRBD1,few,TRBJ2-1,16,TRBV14,TGTGCCAGCAGCCGGGCGGACAGGGTCCCATACAATGAGCAGTTCTTC,CASSRADRVPYNEQFF
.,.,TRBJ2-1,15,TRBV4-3,TGCGCCAGCAGCCAGGGCCTGGGTCTTAGCAATGAGCAGTTCTTC,CASSQGLGLSNEQFF
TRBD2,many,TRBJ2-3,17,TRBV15,TGTGCCACCAGCAGAGAGGCACTAGCGGGGGGCACAGATACGCAGTATTTT,CATSREALAGGTDTQYF
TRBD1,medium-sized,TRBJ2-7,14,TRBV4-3,TGTGCCAGCAGCCTAGACAGGGGGTCCTACGAGCAGTACTTC,CASSLDRGSYEQYF
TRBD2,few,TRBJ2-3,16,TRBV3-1,TGTGCCAGCAGCCAAGAGGCGGGGGGTAGCACAGATACGCAGTATTTT,CASSQEAGGSTDTQYF
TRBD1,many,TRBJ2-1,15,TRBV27,TGTGCCAGCAGTCCACAGGGGGGAACCTACAATGAGCAGTTCTTC,CASSPQGGTYNEQFF
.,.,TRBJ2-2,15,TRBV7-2,TGTGCCAGCAGCTTAGCGTCGTCCAACACCGGGGAGCTGTTTTTT,CASSLASSNTGELFF
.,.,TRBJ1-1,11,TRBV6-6,TGTGCCAGCAGTTACTCGTCGGAAGCTTTCTTT,CASSYSSEAFF
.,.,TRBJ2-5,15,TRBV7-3,TGTGCCAGCAGCTCCAGGACGGAGCCCCAAGAGACCCAGTACTTC,CASSSRTEPQETQYF
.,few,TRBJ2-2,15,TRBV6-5,TGTGCCAGCAGTCTACCTCTCGGGTTCACCGGGGAGCTGTTTTTT,CASSLPLGFTGELFF
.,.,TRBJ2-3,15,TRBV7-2,TGTGCCAGCACCTTGGGGGCCATCAGCACAGATACGCAGTATTTT,CASTLGAISTDTQYF
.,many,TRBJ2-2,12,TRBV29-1,TGCAGCGTTCAGGGGCGCACCGGGGAGCTGTTTTTT,CSVQGRTGELFF
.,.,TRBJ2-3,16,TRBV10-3,TGTGCCATCAGTGAGGTTAGCGGAACTAGCACAGATACGCAGTATTTT,CAISEVSGTSTDTQYF
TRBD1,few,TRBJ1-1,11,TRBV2,TGTGCCAGTATTGACAGGGAAAAAGCTTTCTTT,CASIDREKAFF
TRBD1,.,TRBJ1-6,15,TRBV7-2,TGTGCCAGCAGCTTAGTGGGACAGGGTAATTCACCCCTCCACTTT,CASSLVGQGNSPLHF
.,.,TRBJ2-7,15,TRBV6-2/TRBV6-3,TGTGCCAGCAGTTACCTCGAACAGGCCTTTGAAGAGCAGTACTTC,CASSYLEQAFEEQYF
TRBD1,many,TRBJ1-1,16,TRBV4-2,TGTGCCAGCAGCCGAACCTCCGGGACAGGGGGCACTGAAGCTTTCTTT,CASSRTSGTGGTEAFF
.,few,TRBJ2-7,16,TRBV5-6,TGTGCCAGCTTACGTCTTGGGCCAGGGGTCTCCTACGAGCAGTACTTC,CASLRLGPGVSYEQYF
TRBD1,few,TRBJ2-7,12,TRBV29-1,TGCAGCACCCGACAGGGATCCTACGAGCAGTACTTC,CSTRQGSYEQYF
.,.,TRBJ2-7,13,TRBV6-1,TGTGCCAGCAGTGAAGTAGAGGGGTTGGGGCAGTACTTC,CASSEVEGLGQYF
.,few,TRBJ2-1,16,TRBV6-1,TGTGCCAGCAATAGAGGAGGGCTCGGGGGCTACAATGAGCAGTTCTTC,CASNRGGLGGYNEQFF
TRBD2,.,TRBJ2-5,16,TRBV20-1,TGCAGTGCTAGAGATGTCCTAGCGGGAGGGCGGGAGACCCAGTACTTC,CSARDVLAGGRETQYF
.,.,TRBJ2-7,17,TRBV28,TGTGCCAGCAGTTTATCCAATAGTCAGGAGTTTCCCTTAGGGCAGTACTTC,CASSLSNSQEFPLGQYF
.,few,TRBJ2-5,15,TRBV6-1,TGTGCCAGCAGCCTAATTCAGGGGTACCAAGAGACCCAGTACTTC,CASSLIQGYQETQYF
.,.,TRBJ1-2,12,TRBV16,TGTGCCAGCAGCCAATCGAGCGCAGGTTCCACCTTC,CASSQSSAGSTF
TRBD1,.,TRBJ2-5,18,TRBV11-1,TGTGCCAGCAGCTCTACCAGGGACAGGGGGCGATTTGGGGAGACCCAGTACTTC,CASSSTRDRGRFGETQYF
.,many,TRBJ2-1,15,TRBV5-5,TGTGCCAGCAGTCAGCAGGGGTTTACACAGGATGAGCAGTTCTTC,CASSQQGFTQDEQFF
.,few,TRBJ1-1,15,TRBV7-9,TGTGCCAGCAGCTCACTGGGACCGACGAACACTGAAGCTTTCTTT,CASSSLGPTNTEAFF
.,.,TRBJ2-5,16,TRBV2,TGTGCCAGCAGTTCGGTTGGGGGCGATCTCCAAGAGACCCAGTACTTC,CASSSVGGDLQETQYF
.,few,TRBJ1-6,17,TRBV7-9,TGTGCCAGCAGCTCCTTGAATCCAAGCTCCTATAATTCACCCCTCCACTTT,CASSSLNPSSYNSPLHF
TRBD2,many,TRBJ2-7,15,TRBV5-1,TGCGCCAGCAGCTTGGCGGGACTAGCGGGAGACGAGCAGTACTTC,CASSLAGLAGDEQYF
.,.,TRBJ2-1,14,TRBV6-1,TGTGCCAGCAGACCGTGGGGGCAGAATAATGAGCAGTTCTTC,CASRPWGQNNEQFF
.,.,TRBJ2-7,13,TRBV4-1,TGCGCCAGCAGCCAAGTGGACGGATACGAGCAGTACTTC,CASSQVDGYEQYF
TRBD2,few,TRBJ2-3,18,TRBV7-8,TGTGCCAGCAGCTTAGGACTAGCGGGAGGGTCTAGCACAGATACGCAGTATTTT,CASSLGLAGGSSTDTQYF
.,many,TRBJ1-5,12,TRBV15,TGTGCCGTGACCGATGCCAATCAGCCCCAGCATTTT,CAVTDANQPQHF
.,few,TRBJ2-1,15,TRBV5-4,TGTGCCAGCAGCTTTACGGGGTTCCCCTACAATGAGCAGTTCTTC,CASSFTGFPYNEQFF
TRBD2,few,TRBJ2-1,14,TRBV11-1,TGTGCCAGCAGCTTGGGGAGGGGATACAATGAGCAGTTCTTC,CASSLGRGYNEQFF
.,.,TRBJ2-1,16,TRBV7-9,TGTGCCAGCAGCGACGGGCGGAGGGACTTGAGCTATGAGCAGTTCTTC,CASSDGRRDLSYEQFF
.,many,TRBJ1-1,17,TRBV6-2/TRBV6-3,TGTGCCAGCAGCCCTAAATACCGGACAGTCGGGGGAGATGAAGCTTTCTTT,CASSPKYRTVGGDEAFF
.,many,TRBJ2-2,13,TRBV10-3,TGTGCCATCAGGGACACGAACACCGGGGAGCTGTTTTTT,CAIRDTNTGELFF
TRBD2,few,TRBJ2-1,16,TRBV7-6,TGTGCCAGCAGCTTAAGACTAGCGGGAGCTGTGGATGAGCAGTTCTTC,CASSLRLAGAVDEQFF
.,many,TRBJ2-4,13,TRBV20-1,TGCAGTGCTAGAGCCTTAGCCAAAAACATTCAGTACTTC,CSARALAKNIQYF